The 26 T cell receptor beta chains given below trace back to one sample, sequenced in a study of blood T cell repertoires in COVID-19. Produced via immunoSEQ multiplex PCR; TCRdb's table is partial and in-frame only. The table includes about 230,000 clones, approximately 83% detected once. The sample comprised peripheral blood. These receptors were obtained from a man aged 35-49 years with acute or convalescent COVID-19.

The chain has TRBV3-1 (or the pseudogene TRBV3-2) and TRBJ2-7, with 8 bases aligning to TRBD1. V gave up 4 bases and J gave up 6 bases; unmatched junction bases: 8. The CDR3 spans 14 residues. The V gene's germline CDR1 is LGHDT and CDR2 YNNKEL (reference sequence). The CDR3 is CASSPLQGASEQYF. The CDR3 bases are TGTGCCAGCAGCCCCCTGCAGGGGGCGAGCGAGCAGTACTTC.

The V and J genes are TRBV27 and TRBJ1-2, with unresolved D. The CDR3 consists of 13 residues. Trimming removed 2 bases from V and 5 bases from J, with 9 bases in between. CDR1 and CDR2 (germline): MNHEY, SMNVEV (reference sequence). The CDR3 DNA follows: TGTGCCAGCAGTTTAGAGCCGGGTTATGGCTACACCTTC. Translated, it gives CASSLEPGYGYTF.

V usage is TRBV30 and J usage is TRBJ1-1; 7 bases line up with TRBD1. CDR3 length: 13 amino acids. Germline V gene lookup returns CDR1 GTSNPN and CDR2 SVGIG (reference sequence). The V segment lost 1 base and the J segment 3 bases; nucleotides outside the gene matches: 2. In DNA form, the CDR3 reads TGTGCCTGGAGTGGAGGGGGCCACACTGAAGCTTTCTTT. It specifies CAWSGGGHTEAFF.

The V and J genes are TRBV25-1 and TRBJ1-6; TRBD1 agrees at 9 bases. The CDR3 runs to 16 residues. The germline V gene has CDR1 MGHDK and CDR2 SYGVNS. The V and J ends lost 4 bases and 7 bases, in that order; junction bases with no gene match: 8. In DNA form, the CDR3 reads TGTGCCAGCAGTGTGTTAACCGGGACAGGGAATTCACCCCTCCACTTT. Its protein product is CASSVLTGTGNSPLHF.

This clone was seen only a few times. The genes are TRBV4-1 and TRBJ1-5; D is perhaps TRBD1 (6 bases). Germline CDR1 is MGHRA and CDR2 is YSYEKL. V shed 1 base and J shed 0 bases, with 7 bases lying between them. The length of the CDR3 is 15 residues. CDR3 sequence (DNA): TGCGCCAGCAGCCAAGGGGACACTAGCAATCAGCCCCAGCATTTT. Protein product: CASSQGDTSNQPQHF.

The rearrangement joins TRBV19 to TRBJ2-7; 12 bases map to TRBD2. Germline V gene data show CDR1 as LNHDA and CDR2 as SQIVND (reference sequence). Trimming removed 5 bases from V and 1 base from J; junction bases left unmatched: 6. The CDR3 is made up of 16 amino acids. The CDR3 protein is CASSPTSGRISYEQYF. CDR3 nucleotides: TGTGCCAGTAGTCCTACTAGCGGGAGGATTTCCTACGAGCAGTACTTC. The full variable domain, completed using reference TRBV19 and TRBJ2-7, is DGGITQSPKYLFRKEGQNVTLSCEQNLNHDAMYWYRQDPGQGLRLIYYSQIVNDFQKGDIAEGYSVSREKKESFPLTVTSAQKNPTAFYLCASSPTSGRISYEQYFGPGTRLTVT.

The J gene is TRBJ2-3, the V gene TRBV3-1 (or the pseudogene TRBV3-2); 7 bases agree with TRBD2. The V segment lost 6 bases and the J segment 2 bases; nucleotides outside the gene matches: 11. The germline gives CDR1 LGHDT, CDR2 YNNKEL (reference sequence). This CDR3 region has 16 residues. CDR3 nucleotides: TGTGCCAGCAGGCAAAGGACGGGGGGAAACACAGATACGCAGTATTTT. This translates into CASRQRTGGNTDTQYF.

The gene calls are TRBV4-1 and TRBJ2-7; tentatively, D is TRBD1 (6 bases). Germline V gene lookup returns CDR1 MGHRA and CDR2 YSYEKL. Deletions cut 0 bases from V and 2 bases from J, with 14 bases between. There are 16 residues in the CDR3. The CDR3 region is CASSQDQGQPTYEQYF. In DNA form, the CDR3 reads TGCGCCAGCAGCCAAGATCAAGGACAGCCCACCTACGAGCAGTACTTC.

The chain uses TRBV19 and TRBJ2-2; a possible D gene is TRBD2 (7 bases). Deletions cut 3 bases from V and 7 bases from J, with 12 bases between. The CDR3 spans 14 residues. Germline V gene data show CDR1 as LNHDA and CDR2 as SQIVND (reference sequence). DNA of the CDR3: TGTGCCAGTAGTATCCGGGGGGCAGTCGGGGAGCTGTTTTTT. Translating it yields CASSIRGAVGELFF. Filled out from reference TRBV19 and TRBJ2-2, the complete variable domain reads DGGITQSPKYLFRKEGQNVTLSCEQNLNHDAMYWYRQDPGQGLRLIYYSQIVNDFQKGDIAEGYSVSREKKESFPLTVTSAQKNPTAFYLCASSIRGAVGELFFGEGSRLTVL.

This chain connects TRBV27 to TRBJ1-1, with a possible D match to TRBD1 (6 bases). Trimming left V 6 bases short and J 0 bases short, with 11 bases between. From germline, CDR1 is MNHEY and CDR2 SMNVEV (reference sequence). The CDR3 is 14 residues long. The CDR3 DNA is TGTGCCAGCAGCCGACAGGCCGTGAACACTGAAGCTTTCTTT. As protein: CASSRQAVNTEAFF.

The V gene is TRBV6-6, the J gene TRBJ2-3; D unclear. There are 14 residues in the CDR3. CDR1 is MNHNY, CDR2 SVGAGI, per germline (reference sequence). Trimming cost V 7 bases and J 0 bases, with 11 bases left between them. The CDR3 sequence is CASTTGLSTDTQYF. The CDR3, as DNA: TGTGCCAGCACAACTGGGCTGAGCACAGATACGCAGTATTTT.

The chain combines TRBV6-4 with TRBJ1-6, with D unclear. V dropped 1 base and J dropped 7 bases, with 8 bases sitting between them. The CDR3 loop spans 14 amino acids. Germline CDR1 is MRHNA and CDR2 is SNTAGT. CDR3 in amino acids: CASSDYSTNSPLHF. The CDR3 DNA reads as TGTGCCAGCAGTGACTACAGTACCAATTCACCCCTCCACTTT.

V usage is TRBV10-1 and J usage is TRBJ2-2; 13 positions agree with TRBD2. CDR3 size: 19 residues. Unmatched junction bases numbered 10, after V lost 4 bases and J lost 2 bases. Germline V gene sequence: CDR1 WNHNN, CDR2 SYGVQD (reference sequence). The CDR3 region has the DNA TGCGCCAGCAGTGCCATAGAGACTAGCGGGGGGAAAAACACCGGGGAGCTGTTTTTT. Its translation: CASSAIETSGGKNTGELFF.

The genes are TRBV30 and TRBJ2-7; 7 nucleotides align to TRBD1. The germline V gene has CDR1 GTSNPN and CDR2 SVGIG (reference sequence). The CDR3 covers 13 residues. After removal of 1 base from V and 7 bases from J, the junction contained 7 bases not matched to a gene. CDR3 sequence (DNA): TGTGCCTGGAGTGGTCGTAGGGGACAGGAGCAGTACTTC. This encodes CAWSGRRGQEQYF. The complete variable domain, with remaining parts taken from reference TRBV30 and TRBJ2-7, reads SQTIHQWPATLVQPVGSPLSLECTVEGTSNPNLYWYRQAAGRGLQLLFYSVGIGQISSEVPQNLSASRPQDRQFILSSKKLLLSDSGFYLCAWSGRRGQEQYFGPGTRLTVT.

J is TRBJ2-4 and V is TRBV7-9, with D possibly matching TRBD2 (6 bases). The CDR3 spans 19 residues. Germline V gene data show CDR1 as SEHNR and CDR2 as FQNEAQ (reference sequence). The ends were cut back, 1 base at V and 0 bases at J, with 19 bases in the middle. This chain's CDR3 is CASSLVTALAPLAKNIQYF. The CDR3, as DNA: TGTGCCAGCAGCTTAGTCACTGCCCTAGCGCCCCTAGCCAAAAACATTCAGTACTTC.

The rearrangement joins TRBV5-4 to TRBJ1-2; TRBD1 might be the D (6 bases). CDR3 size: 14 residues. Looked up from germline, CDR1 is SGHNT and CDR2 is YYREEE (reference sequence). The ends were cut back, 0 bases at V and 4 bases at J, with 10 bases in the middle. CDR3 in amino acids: CASSLVGQSYGYTF. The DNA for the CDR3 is TGTGCCAGCAGCTTGGTTGGACAGAGCTATGGCTACACCTTC.

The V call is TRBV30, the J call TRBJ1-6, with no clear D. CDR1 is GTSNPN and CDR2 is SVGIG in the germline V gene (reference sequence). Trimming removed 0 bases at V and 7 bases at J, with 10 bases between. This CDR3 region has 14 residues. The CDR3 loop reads CAWSVIQLNSPLHF. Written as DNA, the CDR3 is TGTGCCTGGAGTGTAATACAGCTCAATTCACCCCTCCACTTT.

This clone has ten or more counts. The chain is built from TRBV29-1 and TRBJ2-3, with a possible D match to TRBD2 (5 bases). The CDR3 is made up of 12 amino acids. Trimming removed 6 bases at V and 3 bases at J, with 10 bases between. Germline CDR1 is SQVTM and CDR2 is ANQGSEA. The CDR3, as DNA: TGCAGCGTAAGACTACAGACAGATACGCAGTATTTT. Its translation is CSVRLQTDTQYF.

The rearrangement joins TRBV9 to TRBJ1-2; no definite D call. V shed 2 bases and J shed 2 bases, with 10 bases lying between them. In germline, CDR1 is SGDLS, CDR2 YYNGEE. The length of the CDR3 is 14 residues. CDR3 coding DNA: TGTGCCAGCAGCGTTGGGCGAGAAAACTATGGCTACACCTTC. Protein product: CASSVGRENYGYTF.

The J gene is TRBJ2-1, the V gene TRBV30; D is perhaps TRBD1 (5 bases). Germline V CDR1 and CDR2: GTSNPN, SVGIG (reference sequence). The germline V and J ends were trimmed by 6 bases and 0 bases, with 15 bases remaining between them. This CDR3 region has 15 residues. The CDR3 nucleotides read TGTGCCTGTTCCAGGGCTGACAGCTCCTACAATGAGCAGTTCTTC. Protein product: CACSRADSSYNEQFF.

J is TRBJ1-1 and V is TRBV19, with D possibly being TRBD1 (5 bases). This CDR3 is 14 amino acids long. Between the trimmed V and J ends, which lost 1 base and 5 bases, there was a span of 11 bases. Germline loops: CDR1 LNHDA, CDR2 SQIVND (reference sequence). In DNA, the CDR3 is TGTGCCAGTAGTATAGGGCAGGGCTTAACTGAAGCTTTCTTT. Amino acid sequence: CASSIGQGLTEAFF.

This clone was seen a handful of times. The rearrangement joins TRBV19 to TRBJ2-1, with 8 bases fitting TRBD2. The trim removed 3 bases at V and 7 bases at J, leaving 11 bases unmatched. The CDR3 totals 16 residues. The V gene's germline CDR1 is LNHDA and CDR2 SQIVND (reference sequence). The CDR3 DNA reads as TGTGCCAGTAGTATTGGAGCGAGCGGGGGCCCGAATGAGCAGTTCTTC. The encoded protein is CASSIGASGGPNEQFF.

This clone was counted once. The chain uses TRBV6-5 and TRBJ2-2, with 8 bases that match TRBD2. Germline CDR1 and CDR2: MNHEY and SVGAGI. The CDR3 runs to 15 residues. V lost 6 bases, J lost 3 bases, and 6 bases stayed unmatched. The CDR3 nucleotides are TGTGCCAGCAGCAGCGGGAGTGCGGACACCGGGGAGCTGTTTTTT. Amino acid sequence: CASSSGSADTGELFF.

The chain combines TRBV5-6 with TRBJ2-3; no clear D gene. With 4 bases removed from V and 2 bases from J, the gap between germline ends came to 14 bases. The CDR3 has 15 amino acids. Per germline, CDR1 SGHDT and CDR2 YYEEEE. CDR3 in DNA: TGTGCCAGCAGCCAACTGATGATCTCCACAGATACGCAGTATTTT. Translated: CASSQLMISTDTQYF.

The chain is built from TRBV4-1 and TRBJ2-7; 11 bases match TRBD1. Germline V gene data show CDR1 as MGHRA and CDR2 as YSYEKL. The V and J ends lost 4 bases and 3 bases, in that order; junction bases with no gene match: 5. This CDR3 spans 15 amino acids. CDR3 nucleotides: TGCGCCAGCAGCCGGGGACAGGGGGATTTCTACGAGCAGTACTTC. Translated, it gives CASSRGQGDFYEQYF.

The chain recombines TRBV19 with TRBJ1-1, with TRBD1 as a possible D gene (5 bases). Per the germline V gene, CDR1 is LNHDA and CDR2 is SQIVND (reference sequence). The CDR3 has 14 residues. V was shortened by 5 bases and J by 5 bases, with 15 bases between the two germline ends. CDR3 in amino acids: CASSFPGYVTEAFF. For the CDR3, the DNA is TGTGCCAGTAGTTTTCCAGGGTACGTGACTGAAGCTTTCTTT. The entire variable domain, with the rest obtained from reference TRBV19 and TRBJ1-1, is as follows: DGGITQSPKYLFRKEGQNVTLSCEQNLNHDAMYWYRQDPGQGLRLIYYSQIVNDFQKGDIAEGYSVSREKKESFPLTVTSAQKNPTAFYLCASSFPGYVTEAFFGQGTRLTVV.